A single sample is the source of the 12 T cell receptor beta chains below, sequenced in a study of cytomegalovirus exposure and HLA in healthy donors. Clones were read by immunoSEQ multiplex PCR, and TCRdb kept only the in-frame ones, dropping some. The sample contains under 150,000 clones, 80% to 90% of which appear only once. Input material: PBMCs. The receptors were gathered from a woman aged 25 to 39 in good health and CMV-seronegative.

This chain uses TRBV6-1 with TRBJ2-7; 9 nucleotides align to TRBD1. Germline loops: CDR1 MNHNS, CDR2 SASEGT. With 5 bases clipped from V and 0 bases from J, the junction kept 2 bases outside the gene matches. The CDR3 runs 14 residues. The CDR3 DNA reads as TGTGCCAGCAGTCGGACAGGGGTCTCCTACGAGCAGTACTTC. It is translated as CASSRTGVSYEQYF.

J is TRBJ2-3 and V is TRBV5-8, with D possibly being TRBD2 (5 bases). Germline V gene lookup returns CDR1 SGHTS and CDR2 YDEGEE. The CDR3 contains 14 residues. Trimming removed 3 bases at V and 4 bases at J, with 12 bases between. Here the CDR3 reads CASSSWERADTQYF. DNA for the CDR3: TGTGCCAGCAGCTCCTGGGAGCGCGCAGATACGCAGTATTTT.

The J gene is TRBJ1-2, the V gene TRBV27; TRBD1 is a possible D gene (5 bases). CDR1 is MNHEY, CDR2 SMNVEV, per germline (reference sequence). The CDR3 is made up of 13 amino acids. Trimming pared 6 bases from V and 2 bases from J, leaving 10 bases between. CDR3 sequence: CASRTSGNYGYTF. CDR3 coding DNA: TGTGCCAGCAGGACATCAGGGAACTATGGCTACACCTTC.

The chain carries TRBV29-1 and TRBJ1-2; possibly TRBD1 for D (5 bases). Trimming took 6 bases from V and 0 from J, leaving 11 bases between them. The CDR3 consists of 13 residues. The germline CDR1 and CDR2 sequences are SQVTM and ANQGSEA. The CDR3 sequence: CSVAARANYGYTF. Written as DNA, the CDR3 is TGCAGCGTCGCTGCCAGGGCTAACTATGGCTACACCTTC.

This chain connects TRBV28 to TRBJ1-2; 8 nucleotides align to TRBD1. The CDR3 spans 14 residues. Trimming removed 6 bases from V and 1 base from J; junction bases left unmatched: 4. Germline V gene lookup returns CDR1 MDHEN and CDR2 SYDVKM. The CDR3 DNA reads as TGTGCCAGCAGCTCAGGGGGCGTTAACTATGGCTACACCTTC. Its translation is CASSSGGVNYGYTF.

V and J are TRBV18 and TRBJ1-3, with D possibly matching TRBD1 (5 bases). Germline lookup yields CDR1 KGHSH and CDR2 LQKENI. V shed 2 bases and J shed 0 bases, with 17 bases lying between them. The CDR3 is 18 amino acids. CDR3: CASSPIFQTVSSGNTIYF. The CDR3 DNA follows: TGTGCCAGCTCACCAATTTTCCAGACAGTGAGCTCTGGAAACACCATATATTTT.

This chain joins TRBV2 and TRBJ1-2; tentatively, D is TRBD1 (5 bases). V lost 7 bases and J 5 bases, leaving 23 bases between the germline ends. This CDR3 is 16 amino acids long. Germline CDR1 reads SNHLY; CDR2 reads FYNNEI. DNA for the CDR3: TGTGCCAGCAAGCCCACCACTCGACAGTGGAATTATGGCTACACCTTC. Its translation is CASKPTTRQWNYGYTF.

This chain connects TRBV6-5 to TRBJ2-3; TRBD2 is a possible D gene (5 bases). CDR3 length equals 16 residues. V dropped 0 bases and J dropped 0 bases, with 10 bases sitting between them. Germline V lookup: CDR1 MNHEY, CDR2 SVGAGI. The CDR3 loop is CASSYSASPSTDTQYF. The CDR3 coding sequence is TGTGCCAGCAGTTACTCCGCTAGCCCAAGCACAGATACGCAGTATTTT.

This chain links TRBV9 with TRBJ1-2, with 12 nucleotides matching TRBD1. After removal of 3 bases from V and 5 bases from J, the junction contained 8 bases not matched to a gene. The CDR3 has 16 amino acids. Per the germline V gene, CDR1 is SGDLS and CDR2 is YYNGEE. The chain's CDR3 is CASSEGQGAFSYGYTF. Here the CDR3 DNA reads TGTGCCAGCAGCGAGGGACAGGGGGCATTCTCATATGGCTACACCTTC.

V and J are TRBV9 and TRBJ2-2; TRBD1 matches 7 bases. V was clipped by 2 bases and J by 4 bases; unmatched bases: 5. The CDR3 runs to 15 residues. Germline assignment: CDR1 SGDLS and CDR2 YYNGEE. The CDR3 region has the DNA TGTGCCAGCAGCGTCTCGGGACAGTCCACCGGGGAGCTGTTTTTT. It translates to CASSVSGQSTGELFF.

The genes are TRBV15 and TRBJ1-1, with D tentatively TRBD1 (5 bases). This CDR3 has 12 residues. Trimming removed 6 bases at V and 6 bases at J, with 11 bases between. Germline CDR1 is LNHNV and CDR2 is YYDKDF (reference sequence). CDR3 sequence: CATSKWGAEAFF. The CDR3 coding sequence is TGTGCCACCAGTAAGTGGGGCGCTGAAGCTTTCTTT.

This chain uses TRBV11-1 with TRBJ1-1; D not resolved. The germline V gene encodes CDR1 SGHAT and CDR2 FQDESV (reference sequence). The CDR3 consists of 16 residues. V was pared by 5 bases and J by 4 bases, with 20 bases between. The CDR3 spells CASSPRARWGSTEAFF. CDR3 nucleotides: TGTGCCAGCAGCCCGCGGGCCCGATGGGGAAGCACTGAAGCTTTCTTT.